What follows are 5 T cell receptor beta chains derived from one specimen sequenced in a study of blood T cell repertoires in COVID-19. The protocol was immunoSEQ multiplex PCR, while the TCRdb copy is restricted to in-frame clones and leaves out a portion. The data hold over 150,000 clones, with around four fifths observed a single time. Sequencing was carried out using peripheral blood. The receptors come from a woman aged 60-75 years with acute or convalescent COVID-19.

In nucleotides, the CDR3 is TGTGCCAGTAGTCCTTCCCCGGGAAATACTAATGAAAAACTGTTTTTT. This encodes CASSPSPGNTNEKLFF. The chain recombines TRBV19 with TRBJ1-4; D unclear. The V end lost 5 bases, the J end lost 2 bases, and 15 bases lay between the germline ends. The V gene's germline CDR1 is LNHDA and CDR2 SQIVND (reference sequence). The CDR3 is made up of 16 amino acids.

This sequence joins TRBV3-1 (or the pseudogene TRBV3-2) and TRBJ2-1; no clear D. Germline CDR1 reads LGHDT; CDR2 reads YNNKEL (reference sequence). The CDR3 extends over 12 amino acids. The V end lost 8 bases, the J end lost 6 bases, and 11 bases lay between the germline ends. CDR3 in DNA: TGTGCCAGCTCTAGAGGAACCAATGAGCAGTTCTTC. Translated, it gives CASSRGTNEQFF.

The chain links TRBV19 to TRBJ2-4; 8 positions agree with TRBD1. Germline loops: CDR1 LNHDA, CDR2 SQIVND (reference sequence). The CDR3 contains 14 residues. V shed 3 bases and J 4 bases; nucleotides not matched to a gene: 2. CDR3 bases: TGTGCCAGTAGTATGCGGACAGGGAAAAACATTCAGTACTTC. Translated, it gives CASSMRTGKNIQYF.

V is TRBV4-1 and J is TRBJ2-1; D call uncertain. CDR3 length: 16 amino acids. Germline values: CDR1 MGHRA, CDR2 YSYEKL. Trimming pared 0 bases from V and 0 bases from J, leaving 9 bases between. The CDR3, as DNA: TGCGCCAGCAGCCAAGATCTGACGGGCTCCTACAATGAGCAGTTCTTC. It yields the protein CASSQDLTGSYNEQFF.

The rearrangement links TRBV6-5 to TRBJ1-5; TRBD1 matches at 8 bases. Germline V gives CDR1 MNHEY, CDR2 SVGAGI. The CDR3 is 13 amino acids. Unmatched junction bases numbered 2, after V lost 6 bases and J lost 4 bases. CDR3 amino acids: CASRRQGNQPQHF. DNA of the CDR3: TGTGCCAGCAGACGACAGGGGAATCAGCCCCAGCATTTT.